A single sample gave rise to the 13 T cell receptor beta chains below, sequenced in a study of STAT5B mutations in CD4+ large granular lymphocyte leukemia. The assay was immunoSEQ multiplex PCR, and TCRdb's table has in-frame clones only and misses some. The repertoire consists of about 32,000 clones, with about 85% occurring once and the leading ten covering roughly 4.4%. The sequencing sample was made of CD4+ T cells from blood buffy coats. These receptor sequences come from a human donor in good health.

This clone was seen only a few times. The rearrangement joins TRBV28 to TRBJ2-7; TRBD2 agrees at 14 bases. CDR3 length: 17 amino acids. With V trimmed by 6 bases and J by 4 bases, 11 bases remained unmatched. CDR1 and CDR2 (germline): MDHEN, SYDVKM. The CDR3 loop is CASRPRTSGRNMYEQYF. As DNA, the CDR3 is TGTGCCAGCAGACCCAGGACTAGCGGGAGGAATATGTACGAGCAGTACTTC.

The chain couples TRBV7-2 to TRBJ2-5, with 8 bases lining up with TRBD2. Germline V CDR1 and CDR2: SGHTA, FQGNSA. The V and J ends lost 7 bases and 2 bases, in that order; junction bases with no gene match: 6. The CDR3 is 14 amino acids. The CDR3 loop is CASNLGGGQETQYF. DNA of the CDR3: TGTGCCAGCAACCTCGGGGGGGGACAAGAGACCCAGTACTTC. Full variable domain (outside the CDR3, taken from reference TRBV7-2 and TRBJ2-5): GAGVSQSPSNKVTEKGKDVELRCDPISGHTALYWYRQSLGQGLEFLIYFQGNSAPDKSGLPSDRFSAERTGGSVSTLTIQRTQQEDSAVYLCASNLGGGQETQYFGPGTRLLVL.

The chain has TRBV6-6 and TRBJ2-3; 8 positions agree with TRBD2. V was pared by 8 bases and J by 6 bases, with 10 bases of the junction left unmatched. Germline CDR1 is MNHNY and CDR2 is SVGAGI (reference sequence). CDR3 length: 14 amino acids. CDR3 in amino acids: CASREGEPSDTQYF. DNA of the CDR3: TGTGCCAGCCGGGAGGGGGAGCCGTCCGATACGCAGTATTTT.

The J gene is TRBJ1-3, the V gene TRBV18; TRBD1 is a possible D gene (5 bases). Trimming removed 6 bases at V and 0 bases at J, with 15 bases between. The CDR3 is 16 residues long. In germline, CDR1 is KGHSH, CDR2 LQKENI. CDR3 sequence (DNA): TGTGCCAGCTCTAGAAACGAGGGGACCTCTGGAAACACCATATATTTT. Translating gives CASSRNEGTSGNTIYF.

This sequence joins TRBV5-1 and TRBJ2-1, with D perhaps matching TRBD2 (5 bases). Germline CDR1 and CDR2: SGHRS and YFSETQ. The CDR3 consists of 14 residues. V was clipped by 1 base and J by 6 bases, with 11 bases between them. As DNA, the CDR3 is TGCGCCAGCAGCTTGTGGGCTGAGGGCAATGAGCAGTTCTTC. This gives the protein CASSLWAEGNEQFF.

The genes are TRBV10-1 and TRBJ2-5; D unclear. V lost 5 bases and J 5 bases, leaving 21 bases between the germline ends. Germline V CDR1 and CDR2: WNHNN, SYGVQD (reference sequence). This CDR3 spans 16 amino acids. CDR3 amino acids: CASSNSLSWGDETQYF. As DNA, the CDR3 is TGCGCCAGCAGTAATTCGCTCTCGTGGGGTGATGAGACCCAGTACTTC.

The DNA of the CDR3 is TGTGCCAGCAGTGAATCGGGGCGGGGCTCCTACAATGAGCAGTTCTTC. Translation: CASSESGRGSYNEQFF. The chain couples TRBV25-1 to TRBJ2-1; D possibly corresponds to TRBD2 (6 bases). V was cut by 1 base and J by 0 bases, with 10 bases left in between. The CDR3 has 16 amino acids. Germline V gene data show CDR1 as MGHDK and CDR2 as SYGVNS. Full variable domain (remainder filled in from reference TRBV25-1 and TRBJ2-1): EADIYQTPRYLVIGTGKKITLECSQTMGHDKMYWYQQDPGMELHLIHYSYGVNSTEKGDLSSESTVSRIRTEHFPLTLESARPSHTSQYLCASSESGRGSYNEQFFGPGTRLTVL.

The chain carries TRBV28 and TRBJ1-3; TRBD1 is a possible D gene (6 bases). Per the germline V gene, CDR1 is MDHEN and CDR2 is SYDVKM. This CDR3 region has 16 residues. V shed 3 bases and J shed 5 bases, with 17 bases lying between them. In nucleotides, the CDR3 is TGTGCCAGCAGTTTGGACGGGGGCTCGAAGAGAAACACCATATATTTT. This translates into CASSLDGGSKRNTIYF.

V usage is TRBV28 and J usage is TRBJ1-4, with D possibly being TRBD1 (6 bases). V was clipped by 7 bases and J by 5 bases, with 14 bases between them. The CDR3 length is 14 residues. Germline V gene lookup returns CDR1 MDHEN and CDR2 SYDVKM. This CDR3 reads CASTVGTYNEKLFF. The DNA for the CDR3 is TGTGCCAGCACGGTCGGGACATACAATGAAAAACTGTTTTTT.

The rearrangement joins TRBV5-4 to TRBJ1-6; D gene uncertain. Germline V lookup: CDR1 SGHNT, CDR2 YYREEE (reference sequence). The length of the CDR3 is 15 residues. The V and J ends lost 3 bases and 6 bases respectively, with 13 bases between them. The DNA for the CDR3 is TGTGCCAGCAGCTCCCAAGGGCATATTAATTCACCCCTCCACTTT. Its translation: CASSSQGHINSPLHF.

The chain combines TRBV10-3 with TRBJ1-5; the D is unclear. CDR1 ENHRY and CDR2 SYGVKD come from the germline V gene. V was cut by 1 base and J by 6 bases, with 7 bases left in between. The CDR3 contains 13 residues. This CDR3 reads CAISEFEGQPQHF. Here the CDR3 DNA reads TGTGCCATCAGTGAGTTCGAGGGTCAGCCCCAGCATTTT.

The chain combines TRBV9 with TRBJ2-1; D is unresolved. V was shortened by 6 bases and J by 6 bases, with 16 bases between the two germline ends. Germline CDR1 reads SGDLS; CDR2 reads YYNGEE. This CDR3 is built from 14 residues. The DNA for the CDR3 is TGTGCCAGCACGCGAGGCGGCACTCCCAATGAGCAGTTCTTC. Protein product: CASTRGGTPNEQFF.

J is TRBJ2-3 and V is TRBV15; either TRBD1 or TRBD2 may supply D (5 bases each). Germline CDR1 reads LNHNV; CDR2 reads YYDKDF (reference sequence). This CDR3 is 17 amino acids long. The germline V and J ends were trimmed by 3 bases and 6 bases, with 22 bases remaining between them. CDR3 amino acids: CATSSGSGTHLRDTQYF. CDR3 nucleotide sequence: TGTGCCACCAGCAGTGGGTCCGGGACCCATCTTCGGGATACGCAGTATTTT. The full variable domain, rest sourced from reference TRBV15 and TRBJ2-3, is DAMVIQNPRYQVTQFGKPVTLSCSQTLNHNVMYWYQQKSSQAPKLLFHYYDKDFNNEADTPDNFQSRRPNTSFCFLDIRSPGLGDTAMYLCATSSGSGTHLRDTQYFGPGTRLTVL.